One and the same sample provided the 22 T cell receptor beta chains below, sequenced in a study of cytomegalovirus exposure and HLA in healthy donors. PCR primers comprised 60 Vbeta and 13 Jbeta primers. Profiled with immunoSEQ multiplex PCR; TCRdb holds only in-frame clones, not every one. The sample holds 120,000 or so clones, roughly 80% seen once. Sequencing input: PBMCs. These receptors were collected from a woman in her forties in good health and CMV-seronegative.

The rearrangement links TRBV14 to TRBJ2-5, with a weak D call TRBD2 (5 bases). The better agreement between TRBJ2-7 and the DNA end casts doubt on the J call. Germline V gene data show CDR1 as SGHDN and CDR2 as FVKESK. The CDR3 is 14 residues long. The chain's CDR3 is CASSRHAGRYEQYF. CDR3 DNA: TGTGCCAGCAGCCGACATGCGGGTCGGTACGAGCAGTACTTC.

The J gene is TRBJ2-2, the V gene TRBV7-6; D may be TRBD1 (6 bases). The CDR3 is 17 residues long. Germline V lookup: CDR1 SGHVS, CDR2 FNYEAQ. With 5 bases removed from V and 3 bases from J, the gap between germline ends came to 19 bases. CDR3 nucleotides: TGTGCCAGCAGCGGCCAGGCGGACAGTGTCGACACCGGGGAGCTGTTTTTT. It encodes CASSGQADSVDTGELFF.

The V and J genes are TRBV19 and TRBJ1-4; the D gene is possibly TRBD1 (5 bases). The germline V and J ends were trimmed by 4 bases and 8 bases, with 17 bases remaining between them. This CDR3 comprises 15 residues. The germline V gene encodes CDR1 LNHDA and CDR2 SQIVND (reference sequence). DNA for the CDR3: TGTGCCAGTAGTACCAGACTGCCGGGGGGGGAAAAACTGTTTTTT. Protein: CASSTRLPGGEKLFF. The whole variable domain, remainder taken from reference TRBV19 and TRBJ1-4, is DGGITQSPKYLFRKEGQNVTLSCEQNLNHDAMYWYRQDPGQGLRLIYYSQIVNDFQKGDIAEGYSVSREKKESFPLTVTSAQKNPTAFYLCASSTRLPGGEKLFFGSGTQLSVL.

V and J are TRBV28 and TRBJ1-2, with 10 bases fitting TRBD1. The CDR3 runs to 19 residues. The germline gives CDR1 MDHEN, CDR2 SYDVKM. Trimming removed 0 bases from V and 0 bases from J; junction bases left unmatched: 10. Here the CDR3 reads CASSLWTGTGVSANYGYTF. CDR3 in DNA: TGTGCCAGCAGTTTATGGACCGGGACAGGGGTATCCGCTAACTATGGCTACACCTTC.

The chain links TRBV7-8 to TRBJ1-3, with a possible D match to TRBD1 (5 bases). Trimming removed 0 bases from V and 4 bases from J, with 13 bases in between. Germline assignment: CDR1 SGHVS and CDR2 FQNEAQ. The CDR3 spans 16 residues. DNA of the CDR3: TGTGCCAGCAGCTTAGCGGTCTCCAGGGCGGGAAACACCATATATTTT. It yields the protein CASSLAVSRAGNTIYF.

V is TRBV7-8 and J is TRBJ2-2; perhaps TRBD1 as D (6 bases). V was clipped by 5 bases and J by 6 bases, with 16 bases between them. From germline, CDR1 is SGHVS and CDR2 FQNEAQ. The CDR3 runs to 15 residues. The CDR3 sequence is CASSQQGVGAGELFF. The CDR3 coding sequence is TGTGCCAGCAGCCAACAGGGAGTTGGGGCCGGGGAGCTGTTTTTT. Combining the CDR3 with reference TRBV7-8 and TRBJ2-2 gives the whole variable domain GAGVSQSPRYKVAKRGQDVALRCDPISGHVSLFWYQQALGQGPEFLTYFQNEAQLDKSGLPSDRFFAERPEGSVSTLKIQRTQQEDSAVYLCASSQQGVGAGELFFGEGSRLTVL.

This rearrangement joins TRBV6-6 to TRBJ2-7; 9 nucleotides line up with TRBD1. CDR1 is MNHNY, CDR2 SVGAGI, per germline (reference sequence). Germline trimming cut 2 bases from V and 4 bases from J; bases unmatched to any gene: 3. This CDR3 has 14 amino acids. DNA of the CDR3: TGTGCCAGCAGTTACCCGGACAGGGGTTACGAGCAGTACTTC. It codes for CASSYPDRGYEQYF.

This clone was counted only a few times. This chain connects TRBV11-1 to TRBJ2-7; 9 nucleotides agree with TRBD1. Germline CDR1 and CDR2: SGHAT and FQDESV (reference sequence). The CDR3 extends over 17 amino acids. V gave up 0 bases and J gave up 2 bases; unmatched junction bases: 8. The CDR3 DNA sequence: TGTGCCAGCAGCTTAGCCCCCGTCCGACAGGGGGCCTACGAGCAGTACTTC. The encoded protein is CASSLAPVRQGAYEQYF.

The chain uses TRBV19 and TRBJ1-3, with D possibly matching TRBD1 (5 bases). The CDR3 loop spans 14 amino acids. In germline, CDR1 is LNHDA, CDR2 SQIVND (reference sequence). V was pared by 4 bases and J by 4 bases, with 11 bases between. The chain's CDR3 is CASSTGHSGNTIYF. CDR3 coding DNA: TGTGCCAGTAGTACCGGACACTCGGGAAACACCATATATTTT.

This chain links TRBV9 with TRBJ2-3; 10 bases map to TRBD1. There are 16 residues in the CDR3. J lost 5 bases, V lost 0 bases, and 6 bases had no gene match. Germline CDR1 and CDR2: SGDLS and YYNGEE. This CDR3 is CASSVVGTGVGDTQYF. Written as DNA, the CDR3 is TGTGCCAGCAGCGTAGTTGGGACAGGGGTGGGAGATACGCAGTATTTT.

V is TRBV27 and J is TRBJ2-1; possible D gene TRBD1, 5 bases. The CDR3 extends over 11 amino acids. Germline V gene lookup returns CDR1 MNHEY and CDR2 SMNVEV (reference sequence). Trimming left V 4 bases short and J 12 bases short, with 10 bases between. The chain's CDR3 is CASSSRVGQFF. CDR3 nucleotides: TGTGCCAGCAGTTCCAGGGTCGGGCAGTTCTTC.

This clone was observed a handful of times. This chain connects TRBV6-5 to TRBJ2-7, with a possible D match to TRBD2 (6 bases). The V end lost 7 bases, the J end lost 4 bases, and 20 bases lay between the germline ends. There are 15 residues in the CDR3. Germline V gene sequence: CDR1 MNHEY, CDR2 SVGAGI. The CDR3 protein is CASTPARAGRYEQYF. DNA for the CDR3: TGTGCCAGCACCCCCGCCCGGGCAGGGAGGTACGAGCAGTACTTC.

The chain couples TRBV7-2 to TRBJ1-2, with TRBD1 matching over 11 bases. V dropped 10 bases and J dropped 6; count of bases not matched to a gene: 10. This CDR3 has 14 amino acids. The germline gives CDR1 SGHTA, CDR2 FQGNSA. CDR3 coding DNA: TGTGCCAACCTAGGACAGGGGGCTTTCAATGGCTACACCTTC. It translates to CANLGQGAFNGYTF.

This sequence joins TRBV5-1 and TRBJ1-4, with unresolved D. Germline V lookup: CDR1 SGHRS, CDR2 YFSETQ. The CDR3 loop spans 13 amino acids. The ends were cut back, 3 bases at V and 8 bases at J, with 11 bases in the middle. The CDR3 DNA is TGCGCCAGCAGCTCTAGAGAGAAAGAAAAACTGTTTTTT. Translation gives CASSSREKEKLFF.

As regards this clone: A read error may account for a junction end that differs from germline. This chain joins TRBV29-1 and TRBJ2-5; TRBD2 matches 9 bases. The CDR3 has 13 residues. Germline CDR1 is SQVTM and CDR2 is ANQGSEA. The CDR3 bases are TGCAGCATTGAGGCTAGCGGGATGGAGACCCAGTACTTC. It yields the protein CSIEASGMETQYF.

This chain uses TRBV28 with TRBJ1-5; perhaps TRBD1 as D (5 bases). Germline CDR1 MDHEN, CDR2 SYDVKM. V lost 1 base to trimming and J lost 4 bases, with 8 bases between them. The CDR3 sequence is 14 residues long. The CDR3 sequence: CASSLSGWNQPQHF. The CDR3, as DNA: TGTGCCAGCAGTTTATCAGGGTGGAATCAGCCCCAGCATTTT.

The J gene is TRBJ2-7, the V gene TRBV10-2; D possibly corresponds to TRBD1 (6 bases). Germline V CDR1 and CDR2: WSHSY, SAAADI. This CDR3 is built from 16 residues. The ends were cut back, 4 bases at V and 4 bases at J, with 20 bases in the middle. This chain's CDR3 is CASSVERRGRGYEQYF. CDR3 bases: TGCGCCAGCAGTGTAGAACGCAGGGGACGGGGTTACGAGCAGTACTTC.

The chain uses TRBV4-1 and TRBJ1-1, with no clear D. The germline V gene encodes CDR1 MGHRA and CDR2 YSYEKL. Trimming took off 4 bases at V and 1 base at J, with 7 bases between the two ends. The CDR3 contains 13 residues. CDR3 bases: TGCGCCAGCAGCCTTACACAGAACACTGAAGCTTTCTTT. Its protein product is CASSLTQNTEAFF.

Only one count was recorded for this clone. In DNA form, the CDR3 reads TGCGCCAGCAGCCAACTAGCGGGCTCTGGGGCCAACGTCCTGACTTTC. It yields the protein CASSQLAGSGANVLTF. The rearrangement uses TRBV4-3 and TRBJ2-6, with 8 bases identical to TRBD2. V was pared by 2 bases and J by 0 bases, with 0 bases of the junction left unmatched. Germline V lookup: CDR1 LGHNA, CDR2 YSLEER. The CDR3 runs to 16 residues.

V is TRBV27 and J is TRBJ2-1; 9 nucleotides match TRBD1. CDR1 and CDR2 (germline): MNHEY, SMNVEV (reference sequence). The J segment lost 4 bases and the V segment lost 3 bases, leaving 7 bases of the junction unmatched. This CDR3 spans 16 amino acids. CDR3 DNA sequence: TGTGCCAGCAGTTTGGGGACCGGGACAGGGTACAATGAGCAGTTCTTC. It yields the protein CASSLGTGTGYNEQFF.

CDR3 DNA: TGCGCCCTAAACCCTTCGGCAGGGGAGGGTGAGCAGTTCTTC. It codes for CALNPSAGEGEQFF. The chain recombines TRBV23-1 with TRBJ2-1; maybe TRBD2 (7 bases). TRBV23-1 is marked as an open reading frame, function uncertain. The CDR3 covers 14 residues. V was trimmed by 11 bases and J by 9 bases, leaving 23 bases between them.

The chain has TRBV27 and TRBJ1-5; TRBD1 matches at 9 bases. The germline CDR1 and CDR2 sequences are MNHEY and SMNVEV (reference sequence). CDR3 length: 17 residues. The V and J ends lost 5 bases and 2 bases, in that order; junction bases with no gene match: 10. The CDR3 loop is CASSLGGQGAGNQPQHF. In DNA, the CDR3 is TGTGCCAGCAGTCTAGGGGGACAGGGTGCCGGCAATCAGCCCCAGCATTTT.